The 2 T cell receptor beta chains below were found in one sample sequenced in a study of blood T cell repertoires in COVID-19. Measured with immunoSEQ multiplex PCR; TCRdb has only the in-frame clones, and not every one. The repertoire holds 200,000 to 250,000 clones, with 85% to 90% as singletons. The sequencing input was peripheral blood. The receptor source for this set is a man aged 30-40 years with COVID-19, enrolled during active disease.

The chain couples TRBV11-2 to TRBJ2-1; D may be TRBD2 (6 bases). Germline CDR1 reads SGHAT; CDR2 reads FQNNGV. The CDR3 has 16 amino acids. V was cut by 2 bases and J by 2 bases, with 13 bases left in between. The DNA for the CDR3 is TGTGCCAGCAGCTTATCCCGGGACTCAACCTACAATGAGCAGTTCTTC. Amino acid sequence: CASSLSRDSTYNEQFF.

V gene TRBV7-7 combines with J gene TRBJ2-3; TRBD2 matches at 8 bases. The trim removed 2 bases at V and 1 base at J, leaving 2 bases unmatched. Germline V gene sequence: CDR1 SSHAT, CDR2 FNYEAQ (reference sequence). The CDR3 extends over 15 amino acids. The CDR3 reads CASSLKLAGTDTQYF. The CDR3 region has the DNA TGTGCCAGCAGCTTAAAACTAGCGGGCACAGATACGCAGTATTTT.